These T cell receptor beta chains were read from a single sample in a study of blood T cell repertoires in COVID-19. The repertoire was sequenced with immunoSEQ multiplex PCR; TCRdb's copy has only in-frame clones and lacks some. The sample carries 220,000 or so clones, approximately 90% recorded once. Sequencing was performed on PBMCs or T cells enriched from blood (not recorded which). These receptors all stem from a man aged 50 to 59 who had been exposed to COVID-19. CDR3s include the opening cysteine and the closing phenylalanine or tryptophan. Fields, in order: D gene, clone size, J gene, V gene, CDR3 protein, CDR3 DNA. A D gene is named only where the DNA matches it firmly. Size values are once, few and many counts, or a class for expanded clones, and some rows have none.

TRBD1 NA TRBJ1-5 TRBV18 CASSLGQGRLNQPQHF TGTGCCAGCTCCCTCGGACAGGGGCGATTAAATCAGCCCCAGCATTTT
TRBD1 NA TRBJ2-7 TRBV19 CASSIGGGTGAYEQYF TGTGCCAGTAGTATAGGTGGGGGGACAGGGGCCTACGAGCAGTACTTC
NA NA TRBJ1-3 TRBV28 CASSLGGHSGNTIYF TGTGCCAGCAGTTTAGGGGGCCACTCTGGAAACACCATATATTTT
TRBD2 NA TRBJ2-5 TRBV5-1 CASSPGGGAPETQYF TGCGCCAGCAGCCCGGGGGGGGGCGCCCCAGAGACCCAGTACTTC
NA NA TRBJ1-5 TRBV7-8 CASSLGRVVEPQHF TGTGCCAGCAGCTTAGGTCGCGTTGTGGAGCCCCAGCATTTT
TRBD1 NA TRBJ1-5 TRBV6-5 CATKMGQGNQPQHF TGTGCCACTAAGATGGGACAGGGAAATCAGCCCCAGCATTTT
TRBD1 NA TRBJ1-1 TRBV5-1 CASSLARTGAGEAFF TGCGCCAGCAGCTTGGCTAGGACAGGGGCGGGCGAGGCTTTCTTT
TRBD2 few TRBJ2-3 TRBV4-2 CASSQLAGGTDTQYF TGTGCCAGCAGCCAACTAGCGGGAGGGACAGATACGCAGTATTTT
TRBD1 NA TRBJ1-1 TRBV19 CASTNRGRGPEAFF TGTGCCAGCACTAACAGGGGGCGAGGCCCTGAAGCTTTCTTT
TRBD2 NA TRBJ2-5 TRBV6-5 CASRLAGYQETQYF TGTGCCAGCCGACTAGCGGGATACCAAGAGACCCAGTACTTC
NA NA TRBJ1-3 TRBV9 CASSATGLIAGPSGNTIYF TGTGCCAGCAGCGCTACAGGGTTGATCGCCGGGCCCTCTGGAAACACCATATATTTT
NA NA TRBJ2-3 TRBV11-2 CASSIRPGPDTQYF TGTGCCAGCAGCATCCGTCCAGGGCCAGATACGCAGTATTTT
TRBD1 NA TRBJ1-5 TRBV2 CASSGQGHQPQHF TGTGCCAGCAGTGGACAGGGCCATCAGCCCCAGCATTTT
TRBD1 NA TRBJ2-1 TRBV9 CASSPRQGRGYNEQFF TGTGCCAGCAGCCCCAGACAGGGAAGGGGCTACAATGAGCAGTTCTTC
NA NA TRBJ2-6 TRBV9 CASSVVFSSLTGANVLTF TGTGCCAGCAGCGTAGTATTTTCGAGCTTAACTGGGGCCAACGTCCTGACTTTC
NA NA TRBJ1-2 TRBV28 CASSQGPGGYGYTF TGTGCCAGCAGTCAAGGGCCCGGGGGGTATGGCTACACCTTC
NA NA TRBJ2-3 TRBV20-1 CSASSDGRGTDTQYF TGCAGTGCTAGTTCGGACGGCAGGGGCACAGATACGCAGTATTTT
TRBD2 NA TRBJ2-3 TRBV7-9 CASRSTSGYTDTQYF TGTGCCAGCAGATCGACTAGCGGCTACACAGATACGCAGTATTTT
TRBD1 NA TRBJ2-5 TRBV18 CASSPPTGLGTQYF TGTGCCAGCTCACCACCGACAGGGCTGGGGACCCAGTACTTC
NA NA TRBJ1-6 TRBV7-8 CASSLTQEDSPLHF TGTGCCAGCAGCTTGACCCAAGAGGATTCACCCCTCCACTTT
NA NA TRBJ1-2 TRBV27 CASSPAGAGVTDYGYTF TGTGCCAGCAGTCCCGCGGGGGCAGGAGTCACTGACTATGGCTACACCTTC
TRBD2 NA TRBJ2-2 TRBV7-2 CASTQRGVGELFF TGTGCCAGCACCCAACGGGGGGTCGGGGAGCTGTTTTTT
NA NA TRBJ1-6 TRBV7-9 CASSASSYNSPLHF TGTGCCAGCAGCGCTAGCTCCTATAATTCACCCCTCCACTTT
NA NA TRBJ2-1 TRBV20-1 CSASKLAIYNEQFF TGCAGTGCTAGTAAACTAGCAATCTACAATGAGCAGTTCTTC
TRBD1 NA TRBJ1-1 TRBV2 CASSGQTGANTEAFF TGTGCCAGCAGTGGACAAACAGGGGCGAACACTGAAGCTTTCTTT
TRBD1 once TRBJ2-3 TRBV30 CAWSSGTGTDTQYF TGTGCCTGGAGTTCTGGGACAGGCACAGATACGCAGTATTTT
NA NA TRBJ2-5 TRBV6-5 CASTISPGETQYF TGTGCCAGCACTATCTCCCCGGGGGAGACCCAGTACTTC
NA NA TRBJ1-1 TRBV5-6 CASSLADNRLRTEAFF TGTGCCAGCAGCTTGGCCGATAACAGGCTCCGCACTGAAGCTTTCTTT
TRBD1 NA TRBJ1-1 TRBV19 CASSSRQGARNTEAFF TGTGCCAGTAGTTCCCGACAGGGGGCGAGGAACACTGAAGCTTTCTTT
TRBD1 NA TRBJ1-2 TRBV7-6 CASSPDRGGGYTF TGTGCCAGCAGCCCGGACAGGGGTGGTGGCTACACCTTC
NA few TRBJ2-6 TRBV6-1 CASSDGGFAGANVLTF TGTGCCAGCAGTGATGGGGGGTTTGCTGGGGCCAACGTCCTGACTTTC
TRBD1 NA TRBJ1-2 TRBV2 CASNYLAQGAGGYTF TGTGCCAGCAACTACCTAGCACAGGGGGCGGGCGGCTACACCTTC
TRBD2 few TRBJ2-3 TRBV4-1 CASSPGTSGEDTQYF TGCGCCAGCAGCCCTGGGACTAGCGGGGAAGATACGCAGTATTTT
TRBD1 NA TRBJ1-4 TRBV5-1 CASSSDRGGEKLFF TGCGCCAGCAGCTCGGACAGGGGAGGTGAAAAACTGTTTTTT
TRBD2 once TRBJ2-3 TRBV2 CASSEGLAATDTQYF TGTGCCAGCAGTGAGGGACTAGCGGCCACAGATACGCAGTATTTT
NA NA TRBJ2-3 TRBV7-3 CASRPRGTDTQYF TGTGCCAGCAGACCACGGGGGACAGATACGCAGTATTTT
TRBD1 NA TRBJ2-7 TRBV2 CASTPTRTGPSYEQYF TGTGCCAGCACCCCAACCCGGACAGGGCCCTCCTACGAGCAGTACTTC
NA NA TRBJ1-1 TRBV6-4 CASSDQTDTEAFF TGTGCCAGCAGCGACCAAACGGACACTGAAGCTTTCTTT
TRBD1 NA TRBJ1-6 TRBV11-2 CASSPSGTGSVSPLHF TGTGCCAGCAGCCCCTCCGGGACAGGAAGTGTTTCACCCCTCCACTTT
NA NA TRBJ1-1 TRBV19 CASSIWSGGTEAFF TGTGCCAGTAGTATATGGTCAGGAGGGACTGAAGCTTTCTTT
NA NA TRBJ1-1 TRBV9 CASSVALDTEAFF TGTGCCAGCAGCGTAGCACTGGACACTGAAGCTTTCTTT
NA NA TRBJ1-4 TRBV7-9 CASSLQGGTNEKLFF TGTGCCAGCAGCCTACAGGGCGGAACTAATGAAAAACTGTTTTTT